These 25 T cell receptor beta chains came from one sample sequenced in a study of T cells in Graves' hyperthyroidism and ophthalmopathy. The investigators amplified TCR beta CDR3 regions from RNA transcripts. During a first-round RT-PCR of the TCR CDR3, the HTBI primer set was used. TCRdb re-called the multiplex PCR reads through MiXCR, storing one row per CDR3 protein. The sample lists about 720,000 distinct CDR3 sequences, over 15% occurring once. Material for sequencing was blood. The receptor set was obtained from a man between 18 and 35 years old with Graves' hyperthyroidism.

The J gene is TRBJ2-4, the V gene TRBV28; D not resolved. CDR1 and CDR2 from the germline V gene are MDHEN and SYDVKM. The CDR3 is made up of 17 amino acids. V shed 4 bases and J shed 3 bases, with 19 bases lying between them. CDR3 sequence reads: CASSSPRLKYDKNIQYF. The DNA of the CDR3 is TGTGCCAGCAGTTCACCCCGTCTAAAATATGACAAAAACATTCAGTACTTC.

Regarding this clonotype: This may stem from a read error, because a much larger clone lies one nucleotide away. This sequence joins TRBV6-2 or TRBV6-3 and TRBJ2-1; 8 bases align to TRBD2. The CDR3 has 16 residues. The germline gives CDR1 MNHEY, CDR2 SVGEGT. V was clipped by 5 bases and J by 2 bases; unmatched bases: 8. The CDR3 region is CASSVTTSAPYNEQFF. DNA for the CDR3: TGTGCCAGCAGTGTAACGACTAGCGCGCCCTACAATGAGCAGTTCTTC.

This clonotype was picked up many times. The rearrangement uses TRBV6-1 and TRBJ2-5; tentative D call: TRBD2 (6 bases). The ends were cut back, 1 base at V and 0 bases at J, with 12 bases in the middle. This CDR3 comprises 16 residues. From germline, CDR1 is MNHNS and CDR2 SASEGT. The CDR3 DNA sequence: TGTGCCAGCAGTGAAGGGACTACACCGTACCAAGAGACCCAGTACTTC. This sequence encodes CASSEGTTPYQETQYF.

Only a few counts were recorded for this clonotype. The chain is built from TRBV14 and TRBJ1-2, with a possible D match to TRBD1 (5 bases). Trimming cost V 0 bases and J 6 bases, with 11 bases left between them. The CDR3 is 14 amino acids. CDR1 and CDR2 from the germline V gene are SGHDN and FVKESK. The CDR3 sequence is CASSQDAGINGYTF. CDR3 nucleotides: TGTGCCAGCAGCCAAGACGCAGGGATCAATGGCTACACCTTC.

This clonotype came up many times. The rearrangement joins TRBV20-1 to TRBJ2-3; 9 nucleotides agree with TRBD1. The germline gives CDR1 DFQATT, CDR2 SNEGSKA (reference sequence). V lost 7 bases, J lost 3 bases, and 11 bases stayed unmatched. This CDR3 spans 15 amino acids. CDR3 nucleotides: TGCAGTGAGCTCCTTCCGGGACAGGGAACAGATACGCAGTATTTT. It yields the protein CSELLPGQGTDTQYF.

V usage is TRBV7-3 and J usage is TRBJ2-1; D is uncertain. The V and J ends lost 10 bases and 4 bases respectively, with 20 bases between them. The CDR3 consists of 15 residues. Germline V gene sequence: CDR1 SGHTA, CDR2 FQGTGA. Here the CDR3 reads CAILPRVIRYNEQFF. The CDR3 nucleotides are TGTGCCATCCTGCCCCGGGTTATTAGATACAATGAGCAGTTCTTC.

The rearrangement uses TRBV11-1 and TRBJ2-1; D possibly uses TRBD1 or TRBD2 (6 bases each). Trimming removed 7 bases at V and 7 bases at J, with 26 bases between. The CDR3 length is 17 residues. CDR1 and CDR2 (germline): SGHAT, FQDESV (reference sequence). CDR3 in amino acids: CASTRPQRRGAYNEQFF. The DNA for the CDR3 is TGTGCCAGCACCAGACCTCAGCGGAGGGGGGCGTATAATGAGCAGTTCTTC. Complete variable domain (other parts from reference TRBV11-1 and TRBJ2-1): EAEVAQSPRYKITEKSQAVAFWCDPISGHATLYWYRQILGQGPELLVQFQDESVVDDSQLPKDRFSAERLKGVDSTLKIQPAELGDSAMYLCASTRPQRRGAYNEQFFGPGTRLTVL.

This clonotype came up a few times. The chain employs TRBV28 and TRBJ1-3; no reliable D call. This CDR3 has 13 residues. Germline assignment: CDR1 MDHEN and CDR2 SYDVKM. The V and J ends lost 6 bases and 2 bases respectively, with 8 bases between them. CDR3 loop: CASRLGPGNTIYF. DNA for the CDR3: TGTGCCAGCAGGCTAGGCCCTGGAAACACCATATATTTT.

In this sample, this clonotype turned up many times. The chain recombines TRBV10-3 with TRBJ2-5, with D unresolved. The CDR3 is 13 residues long. From germline, CDR1 is ENHRY and CDR2 SYGVKD. The ends were cut back, 3 bases at V and 3 bases at J, with 8 bases in the middle. The CDR3 sequence is CAISEAQKETQYF. Here the CDR3 DNA reads TGTGCCATCAGTGAAGCCCAGAAAGAGACCCAGTACTTC.

The CDR3 bases are TGTGCCAGCAGCTTAACGGCTAGCTTCAGCAATGAGCAGTTCTTC. Protein sequence: CASSLTASFSNEQFF. J is TRBJ2-1 and V is TRBV7-7, with TRBD2 as a possible D gene (5 bases). This CDR3 region has 15 residues. Trimming took 2 bases from V and 6 from J, leaving 14 bases between them. Germline V lookup: CDR1 SSHAT, CDR2 FNYEAQ (reference sequence).

In this sample, this clonotype turned up a few times. The CDR3 protein is CASSSQDNSPLHF. In DNA, the CDR3 is TGTGCCAGCAGTTCACAAGATAATTCACCCCTCCACTTT. The gene calls are TRBV27 and TRBJ1-6; no clear D. The germline V gene encodes CDR1 MNHEY and CDR2 SMNVEV (reference sequence). V was shortened by 4 bases and J by 5 bases, with 6 bases between the two germline ends. The CDR3 loop spans 13 amino acids.

This clonotype was seen at least ten times. This chain uses TRBV30 with TRBJ2-1, with D perhaps matching TRBD2 (5 bases). V lost 3 bases and J 4 bases, leaving 10 bases between the germline ends. Germline CDR1 reads GTSNPN; CDR2 reads SVGIG (reference sequence). The CDR3 totals 13 residues. This chain's CDR3 is CAWSSDFYNEQFF. CDR3 coding DNA: TGTGCCTGGAGCTCGGACTTTTACAATGAGCAGTTCTTC.

This clonotype was recorded many times. The chain uses TRBV5-6 and TRBJ2-3, with 7 bases that match TRBD1. This CDR3 region has 15 residues. Germline CDR1 and CDR2: SGHDT and YYEEEE. V lost 4 bases, J lost 2 bases, and 7 bases stayed unmatched. The CDR3 protein is CASSLGQWFTDTQYF. For the CDR3, the DNA is TGTGCCAGCAGCCTGGGACAGTGGTTCACAGATACGCAGTATTTT.

This sequence joins TRBV7-2 and TRBJ2-7, with unresolved D. Per germline, CDR1 SGHTA and CDR2 FQGNSA. Trimming removed 5 bases from V and 2 bases from J, with 10 bases in between. There are 13 residues in the CDR3. Here the CDR3 DNA reads TGTGCCAGCAGCCCCTTATTTGCCTACGAGCAGTACTTC. Translation gives CASSPLFAYEQYF.

This clonotype was found many times. The J gene is TRBJ2-1, the V gene TRBV2; D might be TRBD2 (6 bases). The ends were cut back, 6 bases at V and 0 bases at J, with 6 bases in the middle. This CDR3 is built from 13 residues. Looked up from germline, CDR1 is SNHLY and CDR2 is FYNNEI. In nucleotides, the CDR3 is TGTGCCAGCAGGGAGGGCTCCTACAATGAGCAGTTCTTC. This sequence encodes CASREGSYNEQFF. The variable domain in full, with the rest retrieved from reference TRBV2 and TRBJ2-1, is EPEVTQTPSHQVTQMGQEVILRCVPISNHLYFYWYRQILGQKVEFLVSFYNNEISEKSEIFDDQFSVERPDGSNFTLKIRSTKLEDSAMYFCASREGSYNEQFFGPGTRLTVL.

This clonotype appeared many times. The chain uses TRBV30 and TRBJ1-5; TRBD1 matches at 7 bases. Losses at the gene ends were 3 bases for V and 0 bases for J; bases not matched to a gene: 14. CDR1 is GTSNPN, CDR2 SVGIG, per germline (reference sequence). This CDR3 is 18 amino acids long. CDR3: CAWSAGTVRGASNQPQHF. CDR3 nucleotide sequence: TGTGCCTGGAGCGCCGGGACAGTCCGCGGGGCTAGCAATCAGCCCCAGCATTTT.

The chain uses TRBV4-1 and TRBJ1-5; 9 nucleotides line up with TRBD1. V lost 5 bases, J lost 6 bases, and 8 bases stayed unmatched. In germline, CDR1 is MGHRA, CDR2 YSYEKL. The CDR3 covers 15 residues. The chain's CDR3 is CASSVLGTGFQPQHF. The CDR3 DNA reads TGCGCCAGCAGCGTTCTCGGGACAGGGTTTCAGCCCCAGCATTTT.

V and J are TRBV27 and TRBJ2-1; 9 bases are shared with TRBD2. Germline lookup yields CDR1 MNHEY and CDR2 SMNVEV (reference sequence). The CDR3 has 14 residues. V lost 3 bases and J lost 7; bases outside the gene matches: 4. CDR3: CASSFASGKNEQFF. CDR3 nucleotides: TGTGCCAGCAGTTTTGCTAGCGGGAAGAATGAGCAGTTCTTC.

The table lists this clonotype with many counts. This chain links TRBV12-3 or TRBV12-4 with TRBJ1-1; D gene unclear. The CDR3 totals 14 residues. V shed 2 bases and J shed 1 base, with 8 bases lying between them. In DNA form, the CDR3 reads TGTGCCAGCAGTTTACACGGACCGAACACTGAAGCTTTCTTT. This encodes CASSLHGPNTEAFF.

The chain combines TRBV7-3 with TRBJ2-5, with 7 bases fitting TRBD1. CDR3 length: 15 amino acids. V was clipped by 2 bases and J by 1 base; unmatched bases: 4. CDR1 and CDR2 (germline): SGHTA, FQGTGA. Here the CDR3 DNA reads TGTGCCAGCAGCTTACTGGGACAGATCCAAGAGACCCAGTACTTC. It specifies CASSLLGQIQETQYF.

The genes are TRBV30 and TRBJ2-5, with 9 bases aligning to TRBD1. The CDR3 has 13 residues. The germline CDR1 and CDR2 sequences are GTSNPN and SVGIG (reference sequence). Trimming at V came to 5 bases and at J to 5 bases, leaving 6 bases not matched to a gene. Here the CDR3 reads CAWSGTGTETQYF. DNA of the CDR3: TGTGCCTGGTCCGGGACAGGGACCGAGACCCAGTACTTC.

The sample holds many counts of this clonotype. The chain has TRBV28 and TRBJ1-4; 8 nucleotides match TRBD1. CDR3 length: 17 residues. Germline V CDR1 and CDR2: MDHEN, SYDVKM. V was pared by 2 bases and J by 3 bases, with 8 bases of the junction left unmatched. The CDR3 DNA reads TGTGCCAGCAGTTTAGGCTGGCAGGGGGCGGCTAATGAAAAACTGTTTTTT. As protein: CASSLGWQGAANEKLFF.

Only a few counts were recorded for this clonotype. CDR3 bases: TGTGCCAGTAGTATAAGCCCTCAAGATATCACTGAAGCTTTCTTT. Encoded protein: CASSISPQDITEAFF. V gene TRBV19 combines with J gene TRBJ1-1; no clear D gene. Germline CDR1 LNHDA, CDR2 SQIVND (reference sequence). The V end was cut by 2 bases, the J end by 4 bases, with 14 bases between. The CDR3 consists of 15 residues. Full variable domain (missing parts from reference TRBV19 and TRBJ1-1): DGGITQSPKYLFRKEGQNVTLSCEQNLNHDAMYWYRQDPGQGLRLIYYSQIVNDFQKGDIAEGYSVSREKKESFPLTVTSAQKNPTAFYLCASSISPQDITEAFFGQGTRLTVV.

This clonotype was recorded at least ten times. This chain links TRBV18 with TRBJ2-1, with TRBD2 identical over 10 bases. The CDR3 sequence is 16 residues long. The germline gives CDR1 KGHSH, CDR2 LQKENI. The V gene end was trimmed by 3 bases and the J gene end by 0 bases; junction bases not matched to a gene: 2. The CDR3 sequence: CASSPRTSGSYNEQFF. DNA of the CDR3: TGTGCCAGCTCACCCCGGACTAGCGGCTCCTACAATGAGCAGTTCTTC.

Regarding this clonotype: A clone one base away is much larger, so this may be a read error. This chain joins TRBV20-1 and TRBJ2-1, with TRBD2 matching 9 bases. The J segment lost 4 bases and the V segment lost 7 bases, leaving 11 bases of the junction unmatched. In germline, CDR1 is DFQATT, CDR2 SNEGSKA (reference sequence). CDR3 length equals 15 residues. The CDR3 nucleotides read TGCAGTGTTAGCCCCAGCGGGAGGAGGTACAATGAGCAGTTCTTC. Its translation is CSVSPSGRRYNEQFF.